Detailed here is one TCR beta chain. Its antigen is as yet unknown. CDR1 and CDR2 (germline): SGHAT, FQDESV (reference sequence). The CDR3 covers 13 residues. V dropped 3 bases and J dropped 4 bases, with 9 bases sitting between them. This record comes from a study of cytomegalovirus exposure and HLA in healthy donors. Regarding the study as a whole: Rare TCR sequences predominated, though certain public TCRs were found in many donors. The study listed 164 cytomegalovirus-associated TCR beta chains. Later analysis found that TCR beta chains associated with HLA were more clonally expanded than other, equally common chains.

Primers for the PCR totalled 60 Vbeta and 13 Jbeta. TCRdb keeps only in-frame clones here, not all; method: immunoSEQ multiplex PCR. The sample yields roughly 86,000 clones, around 69% seen once. Material for sequencing was PBMCs. The receptor's source is a man aged 25-45 years in good health and CMV-seronegative. The chain uses TRBV11-1 and TRBJ2-5; no firm D call. For the CDR3, the DNA is TGTGCCAGCAGCTTGGAGATCGTAGAGACCCAGTACTTC. Residues: CASSLEIVETQYF. The variable domain in full, with the rest retrieved from reference TRBV11-1 and TRBJ2-5, is EAEVAQSPRYKITEKSQAVAFWCDPISGHATLYWYRQILGQGPELLVQFQDESVVDDSQLPKDRFSAERLKGVDSTLKIQPAELGDSAMYLCASSLEIVETQYFGPGTRLLVL.